One sample yielded the 32 T cell receptor beta chains listed below, sequenced in a study of technical replicates of blood from a few donors (dated by TCRdb to the late 2010s). Receptor libraries were prepared by the immunoSEQ multiplex PCR assay. TCRdb carries this immuneACCESS record with in-frame sequences only. Its versions omit some clonotypes, under half of them owing to an unresolved V gene in the studies checked, with the rest unexplained. The sample profile shows some 91,000 clones; 90% to 96% of them were found once. Together, the top ten hold 0.22% of the sample. Source material: T cells isolated from PBMCs. The source is a human donor in good health.

The chain combines TRBV10-3 with TRBJ2-1; D unclear. The CDR3 length is 15 residues. V shed 2 bases and J shed 7 bases, with 15 bases lying between them. Germline V gene lookup returns CDR1 ENHRY and CDR2 SYGVKD. The CDR3 sequence is CAISEEPFDRNEQFF. In DNA form, the CDR3 reads TGTGCCATCAGTGAGGAACCGTTTGATAGAAATGAGCAGTTCTTC.

This chain uses TRBV9 with TRBJ2-1; 9 bases align to TRBD2. J gave up 7 bases and V 4 bases, and 9 bases lay outside the gene matches. CDR1 is SGDLS and CDR2 is YYNGEE in the germline V gene. The CDR3 has 15 amino acids. CDR3 bases: TGTGCCAGCAGCTTTGGGACTAGCAGAGGGAATGAGCAGTTCTTC. It specifies CASSFGTSRGNEQFF.

The chain is built from TRBV7-2 and TRBJ2-7, with 10 bases matching TRBD2. Germline lookup yields CDR1 SGHTA and CDR2 FQGNSA. This CDR3 comprises 17 residues. Losses at the gene ends were 0 bases for V and 1 base for J; bases not matched to a gene: 6. The CDR3 is CASSLAIASGGSYEQYF. Here the CDR3 DNA reads TGTGCCAGCAGCTTAGCCATCGCTAGCGGGGGTTCCTACGAGCAGTACTTC.

CDR3 sequence (DNA): TGCGCCAGCAGCTTAGAAGCCACCGGGAGGAGGGGTCAGGGGTATGGCTACACCTTC. Amino acid sequence: CASSLEATGRRGQGYGYTF. The rearrangement uses TRBV5-1 and TRBJ1-2; D perhaps matches TRBD1 (6 bases). The V end lost 2 bases, the J end lost 5 bases, and 28 bases lay between the germline ends. Germline V CDR1 and CDR2: SGHRS, YFSETQ. This CDR3 comprises 19 residues.

The chain carries TRBV28 and TRBJ2-1, with a tentative D call TRBD2 (7 bases). This CDR3 region has 16 residues. V was cut by 4 bases and J by 0 bases, with 13 bases left in between. Germline V gene data show CDR1 as MDHEN and CDR2 as SYDVKM. CDR3 residues: CASSSAGALSYNEQFF. The CDR3, as DNA: TGTGCCAGCAGTTCGGCGGGGGCCCTCTCCTACAATGAGCAGTTCTTC.

This chain connects TRBV5-4 to TRBJ2-1; 12 nucleotides line up with TRBD1. The CDR3 is 13 residues long. Germline V lookup: CDR1 SGHNT, CDR2 YYREEE (reference sequence). With V trimmed by 4 bases and J by 8 bases, 1 base remained unmatched. The CDR3 loop is CASSRDRGHEQFF. The CDR3 DNA sequence: TGTGCCAGCAGCCGGGACAGGGGGCATGAGCAGTTCTTC. Full variable domain (outside the CDR3, taken from reference TRBV5-4 and TRBJ2-1): ETGVTQSPTHLIKTRGQQVTLRCSSQSGHNTVSWYQQALGQGPQFIFQYYREEENGRGNFPPRFSGLQFPNYSSELNVNALELDDSALYLCASSRDRGHEQFFGPGTRLTVL.

The chain's CDR3 is CASTSNQGAQYF. CDR3 nucleotides: TGTGCCAGCACCTCAAACCAGGGGGCCCAGTATTTT. The chain is built from TRBV6-4 and TRBJ2-3; TRBD1 matches 8 bases. Germline V CDR1 and CDR2: MRHNA, SNTAGT. CDR3 size: 12 residues. V lost 7 bases to trimming and J lost 12 bases; unmatched junction nucleotides: 9.

The V gene is TRBV18, the J gene TRBJ1-1; D is undetermined. V shed 4 bases and J shed 3 bases, with 12 bases lying between them. In germline, CDR1 is KGHSH, CDR2 LQKENI. There are 14 residues in the CDR3. The CDR3 DNA reads TGTGCCAGCTCACAAGCAAGGAGCCACACTGAAGCTTTCTTT. Translated: CASSQARSHTEAFF. Complete variable domain (other parts from reference TRBV18 and TRBJ1-1): NAGVMQNPRHLVRRRGQEARLRCSPMKGHSHVYWYRQLPEEGLKFMVYLQKENIIDESGMPKERFSAEFPKEGPSILRIQQVVRGDSAAYFCASSQARSHTEAFFGQGTRLTVV.

The V and J genes are TRBV13 and TRBJ2-5, with 9 bases matching TRBD2. Germline loops: CDR1 PRHDT, CDR2 FYEKMQ (reference sequence). With V trimmed by 4 bases and J by 5 bases, 8 bases remained unmatched. CDR3 length: 15 amino acids. Here the CDR3 reads CASSSLAGVRETQYF. CDR3 DNA: TGTGCCAGCAGCTCATTAGCGGGAGTCAGGGAGACCCAGTACTTC. Combining the CDR3 with reference TRBV13 and TRBJ2-5 gives the whole variable domain AAGVIQSPRHLIKEKRETATLKCYPIPRHDTVYWYQQGPGQDPQFLISFYEKMQSDKGSIPDRFSAQQFSDYHSELNMSSLELGDSALYFCASSSLAGVRETQYFGPGTRLLVL.

The chain is built from TRBV5-6 and TRBJ2-1; 8 bases are shared with TRBD2. CDR3 length: 17 residues. The germline CDR1 and CDR2 sequences are SGHDT and YYEEEE. Trimming at V came to 5 bases and at J to 1 base, leaving 11 bases not matched to a gene. The CDR3 region has the DNA TGTGCCAGCAGGGTCTCGTTACTAGCGGTATCCTACAATGAGCAGTTCTTC. It yields the protein CASRVSLLAVSYNEQFF.

The chain couples TRBV7-9 to TRBJ1-2, with D tentatively TRBD1 (5 bases). Germline V lookup: CDR1 SEHNR, CDR2 FQNEAQ (reference sequence). Trimming shortened V by 5 bases and J by 0 bases, and 13 bases separated the two germline ends. The CDR3 length is 15 residues. CDR3 in DNA: TGTGCCAGCAGCCAGACGACAGTAGCTAACTATGGCTACACCTTC. Translation: CASSQTTVANYGYTF.

This clone has a single count. The rearrangement uses TRBV15 and TRBJ2-7, with 7 bases aligning to TRBD2. With 0 bases clipped from V and 0 bases from J, the junction kept 11 bases outside the gene matches. CDR1 is LNHNV and CDR2 is YYDKDF in the germline V gene (reference sequence). The CDR3 spans 18 residues. DNA for the CDR3: TGTGCCACCAGCAGAGATCGAAGTTTAGCGGGCCGCTCCTACGAGCAGTACTTC. Protein sequence: CATSRDRSLAGRSYEQYF.

V usage is TRBV18 and J usage is TRBJ1-3, with 8 bases fitting TRBD1. Trimming removed 2 bases from V and 0 bases from J; junction bases left unmatched: 9. The V gene's germline CDR1 is KGHSH and CDR2 LQKENI. This CDR3 has 18 residues. The CDR3 bases are TGTGCCAGCTCACCAGGTTTAGCAGGGGGCCACTCTGGAAACACCATATATTTT. Protein: CASSPGLAGGHSGNTIYF. Full variable domain (rest looked up from reference TRBV18 and TRBJ1-3): NAGVMQNPRHLVRRRGQEARLRCSPMKGHSHVYWYRQLPEEGLKFMVYLQKENIIDESGMPKERFSAEFPKEGPSILRIQQVVRGDSAAYFCASSPGLAGGHSGNTIYFGEGSWLTVV.

The chain carries TRBV7-6 and TRBJ1-2; the D is unclear. In germline, CDR1 is SGHVS, CDR2 FNYEAQ. Trimming left V 1 base short and J 4 bases short, with 16 bases between. CDR3 length: 16 residues. The CDR3 DNA sequence: TGTGCCAGCAGCTTAGAAGAGAGCTCCTCTTTCTATGGCTACACCTTC. Translation gives CASSLEESSSFYGYTF.

The rearrangement uses TRBV5-6 and TRBJ2-5; a possible D gene is TRBD1 (5 bases). V dropped 2 bases and J dropped 2 bases, with 10 bases sitting between them. This CDR3 has 14 amino acids. Germline lookup yields CDR1 SGHDT and CDR2 YYEEEE. CDR3 amino acids: CASSFGRVQETQYF. The DNA for the CDR3 is TGTGCCAGCAGCTTCGGCAGGGTGCAAGAGACCCAGTACTTC.

The chain joins TRBV19 to TRBJ1-2; D not certain. Looked up from germline, CDR1 is LNHDA and CDR2 is SQIVND (reference sequence). The ends were cut back, 3 bases at V and 1 base at J, with 3 bases in the middle. The CDR3 is 12 residues long. The DNA for the CDR3 is TGTGCCAGTAGTATTAATAACTATGGCTACACCTTC. Its translation is CASSINNYGYTF. Supplemented by reference TRBV19 and TRBJ1-2, the full variable domain reads DGGITQSPKYLFRKEGQNVTLSCEQNLNHDAMYWYRQDPGQGLRLIYYSQIVNDFQKGDIAEGYSVSREKKESFPLTVTSAQKNPTAFYLCASSINNYGYTFGSGTRLTVV.

This clone was seen just once. The chain combines TRBV11-2 with TRBJ1-1; 7 positions agree with TRBD1. The germline gives CDR1 SGHAT, CDR2 FQNNGV. J lost 7 bases, V lost 5 bases, and 10 bases had no gene match. The CDR3 covers 14 residues. The CDR3 coding sequence is TGTGCCAGCAGCCCCCCACCAGGGGGGAATGAAGCTTTCTTT. Translated: CASSPPPGGNEAFF. The whole variable domain, filled in from reference TRBV11-2 and TRBJ1-1, reads EAGVAQSPRYKIIEKRQSVAFWCNPISGHATLYWYQQILGQGPKLLIQFQNNGVVDDSQLPKDRFSAERLKGVDSTLKIQPAKLEDSAVYLCASSPPPGGNEAFFGQGTRLTVV.

V and J are TRBV6-1 and TRBJ1-1; no firm D call. CDR3 size: 12 residues. V dropped 5 bases and J dropped 5 bases, with 9 bases sitting between them. Germline CDR1 and CDR2: MNHNS and SASEGT. DNA of the CDR3: TGTGCCAGCAGTCTGCGGGTGACTGAAGCTTTCTTT. This sequence encodes CASSLRVTEAFF.

The chain recombines TRBV19 with TRBJ2-1; 14 bases map to TRBD2. V was clipped by 4 bases and J by 6 bases; unmatched bases: 2. CDR1 LNHDA and CDR2 SQIVND come from the germline V gene (reference sequence). The CDR3 sequence is 15 residues long. The CDR3 here is CASSKTSGRVNEQFF. The CDR3 DNA sequence: TGTGCCAGTAGTAAGACTAGCGGGAGGGTCAATGAGCAGTTCTTC.

This chain connects TRBV5-1 to TRBJ1-2; D is uncertain. In germline, CDR1 is SGHRS, CDR2 YFSETQ. V was trimmed by 4 bases and J by 7 bases, leaving 17 bases between them. The CDR3 loop spans 14 amino acids. CDR3: CASSNGQEVSGYTF. In nucleotides, the CDR3 is TGCGCCAGCAGCAATGGCCAAGAAGTCTCTGGCTACACCTTC.

This sequence joins TRBV10-3 and TRBJ1-2; D unresolved. Germline assignment: CDR1 ENHRY and CDR2 SYGVKD. The CDR3 sequence is 13 residues long. V lost 2 bases and J 4 bases, leaving 8 bases between the germline ends. The CDR3 nucleotides are TGTGCCATCAGTGAGGGGTCGGGCTATGGCTACACCTTC. This codes for CAISEGSGYGYTF.

The chain carries TRBV11-3 and TRBJ1-1, with D possibly TRBD1 on 5 matching bases. V was cut by 11 bases and J by 0 bases, with 28 bases left in between. The CDR3 runs to 18 residues. CDR1 and CDR2 from the germline V gene are SGHNT and YENEEA. The CDR3 bases are TGTGCCTCCCGAGGATTGGGGGGATTAAGACCCGTGAACACTGAAGCTTTCTTT. Protein: CASRGLGGLRPVNTEAFF.

This clone was seen just once. The chain has TRBV19 and TRBJ1-6; TRBD1 is a possible D gene (6 bases). Trimming removed 3 bases from V and 7 bases from J, with 16 bases in between. The germline gives CDR1 LNHDA, CDR2 SQIVND (reference sequence). The CDR3 runs to 16 residues. The CDR3 nucleotides are TGTGCCAGTAGTATTGGCCCAACGGGGGGCAATTCACCCCTCCACTTT. This encodes CASSIGPTGGNSPLHF.

This rearrangement joins TRBV30 to TRBJ2-3; 11 nucleotides align to TRBD2. From germline, CDR1 is GTSNPN and CDR2 SVGIG (reference sequence). The CDR3 loop spans 16 amino acids. The V segment lost 5 bases and the J segment 3 bases; nucleotides outside the gene matches: 10. CDR3 DNA sequence: TGTGCCTGGGACAGTCTAGCGGGGGGTCCTACAGATACGCAGTATTTT. Protein: CAWDSLAGGPTDTQYF.

The rearrangement joins TRBV29-1 to TRBJ2-2; possibly TRBD1 for D (6 bases). This CDR3 is built from 15 residues. With 4 bases removed from V and 1 base from J, the gap between germline ends came to 13 bases. CDR1 and CDR2 from the germline V gene are SQVTM and ANQGSEA. CDR3 sequence: CSVVPGHQNTGELFF. In nucleotides, the CDR3 is TGCAGCGTTGTTCCGGGACACCAGAACACCGGGGAGCTGTTTTTT.

This clone was counted a few times. The chain combines TRBV19 with TRBJ1-2; D is unclear. Germline CDR1 LNHDA, CDR2 SQIVND (reference sequence). The ends were cut back, 2 bases at V and 4 bases at J, with 14 bases in the middle. This CDR3 is 15 amino acids long. CDR3 nucleotides: TGTGCCAGTAGTATAAGGCCGGGTTCCTTCTATGGCTACACCTTC. It yields the protein CASSIRPGSFYGYTF.

V gene TRBV11-1 combines with J gene TRBJ2-1; tentative D call: TRBD2 (5 bases). The CDR3 runs to 17 residues. V lost 4 bases and J 4 bases, leaving 20 bases between the germline ends. Germline CDR1 and CDR2: SGHAT and FQDESV (reference sequence). CDR3 in DNA: TGTGCCAGCAGCTCTCTACTAGACAAGGGCTGGTACAATGAGCAGTTCTTC. Its translation: CASSSLLDKGWYNEQFF.

The chain uses TRBV12-2 and TRBJ1-5; the table names TRBD1, a call not compared with the DNA. TRBV12-2 is reported as a pseudogene. The CDR3 is 18 amino acids. This CDR3 reads CASRLAGRQGKAGQPQHF. The CDR3 DNA reads as TGTGCAAGTCGCTTAGCGGGGAGACAGGGGAAGGCAGGCCAGCCCCAGCATTTT.

The rearrangement uses TRBV11-2 and TRBJ2-7; D remains unclear. Trimming pared 4 bases from V and 3 bases from J, leaving 10 bases between. CDR3 size: 13 residues. Germline V gene lookup returns CDR1 SGHAT and CDR2 FQNNGV. CDR3 protein: CASSYTESYEQYF. In nucleotides, the CDR3 is TGTGCCAGCAGCTACACGGAGAGCTACGAGCAGTACTTC.

The chain recombines TRBV2 with TRBJ1-2, with D perhaps matching TRBD1 (5 bases). V lost 4 bases, J lost 0 bases, and 9 bases lay in between. The CDR3 is 14 amino acids. The germline V gene has CDR1 SNHLY and CDR2 FYNNEI. The DNA of the CDR3 is TGTGCCAGCAGTGGACAGCGAGCTAACTATGGCTACACCTTC. Translated, it gives CASSGQRANYGYTF.

J is TRBJ1-1 and V is TRBV4-1, with 7 bases aligning to TRBD1. Germline assignment: CDR1 MGHRA and CDR2 YSYEKL. The CDR3 has 15 amino acids. The ends lost 0 bases at V and 3 bases at J; junction bases unmatched: 4. The CDR3 loop is CASSQEQGRDTEAFF. In nucleotides, the CDR3 is TGCGCCAGCAGCCAAGAACAGGGGCGCGACACTGAAGCTTTCTTT.

This clone was detected once. V usage is TRBV18 and J usage is TRBJ1-3, with 8 bases that match TRBD1. CDR1 is KGHSH, CDR2 LQKENI, per germline. Germline trimming cut 0 bases from V and 4 bases from J; bases unmatched to any gene: 5. This CDR3 is 16 amino acids long. In DNA form, the CDR3 reads TGTGCCAGCTCACCACCCACAGGGGGTGCGGGAAACACCATATATTTT. Protein: CASSPPTGGAGNTIYF.